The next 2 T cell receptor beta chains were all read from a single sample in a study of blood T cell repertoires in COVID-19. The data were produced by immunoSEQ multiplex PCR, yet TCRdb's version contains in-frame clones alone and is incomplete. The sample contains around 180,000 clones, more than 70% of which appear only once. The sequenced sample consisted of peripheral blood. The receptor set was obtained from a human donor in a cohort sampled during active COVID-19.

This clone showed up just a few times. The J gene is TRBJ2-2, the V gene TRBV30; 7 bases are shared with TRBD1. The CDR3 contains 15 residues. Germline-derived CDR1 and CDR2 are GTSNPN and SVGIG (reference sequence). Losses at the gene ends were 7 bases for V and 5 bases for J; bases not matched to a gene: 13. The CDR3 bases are TGTGCCTTCTCCGGGACAGAAAGATCAACCGGGGAGCTGTTTTTT. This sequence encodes CAFSGTERSTGELFF.

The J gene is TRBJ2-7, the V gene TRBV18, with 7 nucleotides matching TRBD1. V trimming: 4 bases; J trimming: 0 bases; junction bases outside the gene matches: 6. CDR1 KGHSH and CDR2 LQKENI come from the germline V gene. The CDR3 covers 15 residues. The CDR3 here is CASSLDRVSSYEQYF. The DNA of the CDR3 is TGTGCCAGCTCACTCGACAGGGTTAGCTCCTACGAGCAGTACTTC.